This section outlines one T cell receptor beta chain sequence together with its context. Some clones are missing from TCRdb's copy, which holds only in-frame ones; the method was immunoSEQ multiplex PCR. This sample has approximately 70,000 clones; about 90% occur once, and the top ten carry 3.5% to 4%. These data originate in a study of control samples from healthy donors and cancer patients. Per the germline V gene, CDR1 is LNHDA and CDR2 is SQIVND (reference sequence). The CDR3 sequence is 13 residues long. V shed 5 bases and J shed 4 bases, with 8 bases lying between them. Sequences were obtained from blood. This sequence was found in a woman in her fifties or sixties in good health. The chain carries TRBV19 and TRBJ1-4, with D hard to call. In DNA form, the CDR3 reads TGTGCCAGTAGTCGGGCCAGTAATGAAAAACTGTTTTTT. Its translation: CASSRASNEKLFF.